This T cell receptor (beta chain) was recorded in a study of shared clonotypes between healthy human individuals. Every one of the donors was a Caucasian adult that lived in Nashville, Tennessee. A 200 ng quantity of DNA, 30,000 to 35,000 T cell genomes, went into the sorted-subset replicate PCRs. Data came from immunoSEQ multiplex PCR; TCRdb stores just in-frame clones and leaves some out. The repertoire holds over a million clones, with roughly 96% as singletons. Details on this clone: Its target is unknown.

General study points: Depth was large, yet rarefaction showed that sorted-subset sequencing was incomplete.

Specimen: naive CD4+ T cells sorted from blood. Subset: CD45RA+ positively selected. The sequence derives from a man under 40 in good health.

Here the CDR3 DNA reads TGTGCCAGTTCCGAGGGACATCAGGAAAAACTGTTTTTT. It codes for CASSEGHQEKLFF. The chain carries TRBV19 and TRBJ1-4; D is perhaps TRBD1 (6 bases). Germline V gene data show CDR1 as LNHDA and CDR2 as SQIVND (reference sequence). The CDR3 loop spans 13 amino acids. Trimming shortened V by 8 bases and J by 8 bases, and 15 bases separated the two germline ends.